Each of the 26 T cell receptor beta chains below was sequenced from the same sample in a study of blood T cell repertoires in COVID-19. The table came from immunoSEQ multiplex PCR; TCRdb's copy has only in-frame clones and leaves some out. Of about 210,000 clones listed, around 83% are singletons. Material for sequencing was peripheral blood. These receptors originate from a man aged 50-59 years with active or convalescent COVID-19.

This clone was observed once. The chain couples TRBV18 to TRBJ2-7, with 7 bases identical to TRBD1. The germline gives CDR1 KGHSH, CDR2 LQKENI. The V gene end was trimmed by 1 base and the J gene end by 1 base; junction bases not matched to a gene: 4. The CDR3 totals 15 residues. CDR3 DNA: TGTGCCAGCTCACCACGGACAGGAGTATCCTACGAGCAGTACTTC. It codes for CASSPRTGVSYEQYF. The whole variable domain, filled in from reference TRBV18 and TRBJ2-7, reads NAGVMQNPRHLVRRRGQEARLRCSPMKGHSHVYWYRQLPEEGLKFMVYLQKENIIDESGMPKERFSAEFPKEGPSILRIQQVVRGDSAAYFCASSPRTGVSYEQYFGPGTRLTVT.

V usage is TRBV28 and J usage is TRBJ1-5, with no clear D. The CDR3 contains 15 residues. The germline V and J ends were trimmed by 3 bases and 1 base, with 10 bases remaining between them. The V gene's germline CDR1 is MDHEN and CDR2 SYDVKM. The CDR3 DNA reads TGTGCCAGCAGTTTTACCCCTATCAGCAATCAGCCCCAGCATTTT. This encodes CASSFTPISNQPQHF.

The chain recombines TRBV5-1 with TRBJ1-1; 10 bases agree with TRBD1. J gave up 1 base and V 4 bases, and 7 bases lay outside the gene matches. The CDR3 length is 16 residues. Germline loops: CDR1 SGHRS, CDR2 YFSETQ. The CDR3, as DNA: TGCGCCAGCAGCCCGGGACAGGGGATGGGGAACACTGAAGCTTTCTTT. Amino acid sequence: CASSPGQGMGNTEAFF. Complete variable domain (other parts from reference TRBV5-1 and TRBJ1-1): KAGVTQTPRYLIKTRGQQVTLSCSPISGHRSVSWYQQTPGQGLQFLFEYFSETQRNKGNFPGRFSGRQFSNSRSEMNVSTLELGDSALYLCASSPGQGMGNTEAFFGQGTRLTVV.

Only a few counts were recorded for this clone. The chain is built from TRBV27 and TRBJ1-4, with D tentatively TRBD1 (5 bases). The germline CDR1 and CDR2 sequences are MNHEY and SMNVEV (reference sequence). CDR3 length: 13 residues. Trimming removed 3 bases at V and 8 bases at J, with 10 bases between. The CDR3 DNA reads TGTGCCAGCAGTTTCTGGGGGGAGGAAAAACTGTTTTTT. This codes for CASSFWGEEKLFF.

J is TRBJ1-2 and V is TRBV4-1; no clear D. Trimming took 1 base from V and 7 from J, leaving 10 bases between them. This CDR3 comprises 13 residues. From germline, CDR1 is MGHRA and CDR2 YSYEKL. The CDR3 DNA sequence: TGCGCCAGCAGCCAAGGTCCGGGTAGTGGCTACACCTTC. This encodes CASSQGPGSGYTF.

This sequence joins TRBV5-1 and TRBJ2-6; weak D call: TRBD2 (7 bases). V dropped 6 bases and J dropped 2 bases, with 12 bases sitting between them. The CDR3 extends over 15 amino acids. Looked up from germline, CDR1 is SGHRS and CDR2 is YFSETQ. In nucleotides, the CDR3 is TGCGCCAGCAAGGGGGGGGCTACTGGGGCCAACGTCCTGACTTTC. Translation gives CASKGGATGANVLTF.

The V gene is TRBV7-9, the J gene TRBJ1-1; 10 bases line up with TRBD1. This CDR3 region has 14 residues. The germline CDR1 and CDR2 sequences are SEHNR and FQNEAQ (reference sequence). Trimming cost V 6 bases and J 6 bases; bases outside gene matches: 7. The CDR3 DNA is TGTGCCAGCAGACGTGACAGGGGGCTGTCTGAAGCTTTCTTT. This encodes CASRRDRGLSEAFF.

This clone appeared once. The chain uses TRBV3-1 (or the pseudogene TRBV3-2) and TRBJ2-5; TRBD2 might be the D (6 bases). This CDR3 is 18 amino acids long. The V gene lost 3 bases and the J gene lost 5 bases, with 25 bases spanning the gap. CDR1 is LGHDT, CDR2 YNNKEL, per germline (reference sequence). The DNA for the CDR3 is TGTGCCAGCAGCCAGGGAGGACCCCCGGGACTCGGGTGGGAGACCCAGTACTTC. Encoded protein: CASSQGGPPGLGWETQYF.

This chain joins TRBV6-1 and TRBJ2-7; TRBD2 agrees at 16 bases. The V gene end was trimmed by 4 bases and the J gene end by 3 bases; junction bases not matched to a gene: 6. CDR3 length: 17 residues. Germline V CDR1 and CDR2: MNHNS, SASEGT. For the CDR3, the DNA is TGTGCCAGCAGTGGTGGGACTAGCGGGAGGGGAGTCTACGAGCAGTACTTC. The encoded protein is CASSGGTSGRGVYEQYF.

The rearrangement uses TRBV19 and TRBJ1-6; perhaps TRBD1 as D (5 bases). Germline V CDR1 and CDR2: LNHDA, SQIVND (reference sequence). The V end lost 1 base, the J end lost 7 bases, and 11 bases lay between the germline ends. The CDR3 covers 15 residues. The CDR3: CASSIGGDRNSPLHF. The CDR3 nucleotides read TGTGCCAGTAGTATAGGTGGCGACAGAAATTCACCCCTCCACTTT.

The chain couples TRBV19 to TRBJ1-5, with D perhaps matching TRBD1 (5 bases). Germline-derived CDR1 and CDR2 are LNHDA and SQIVND (reference sequence). Trimming pared 5 bases from V and 6 bases from J, leaving 20 bases between. CDR3 length equals 16 residues. CDR3 residues: CASSGGSGGRAQPQHF. The CDR3 region has the DNA TGTGCCAGTAGTGGCGGTAGCGGGGGTAGGGCTCAGCCCCAGCATTTT.

The gene calls are TRBV6-5 and TRBJ2-7, with a possible D match to TRBD1 (5 bases). The V gene lost 4 bases and the J gene lost 0 bases, with 7 bases spanning the gap. Germline-derived CDR1 and CDR2 are MNHEY and SVGAGI. CDR3 length: 13 residues. In DNA form, the CDR3 reads TGTGCCAGCAGTTCAGGGCCCTCCTACGAGCAGTACTTC. Translating gives CASSSGPSYEQYF.

The chain uses TRBV7-9 and TRBJ2-7; 8 bases match TRBD1. The germline CDR1 and CDR2 sequences are SEHNR and FQNEAQ (reference sequence). This CDR3 has 14 residues. V shed 3 bases and J 7 bases; nucleotides not matched to a gene: 8. The CDR3, as DNA: TGTGCCAGCAGCTTCTCCGGACAGGGTCAAGAGCAGTACTTC. Its translation: CASSFSGQGQEQYF.

V is TRBV19 and J is TRBJ1-2, with 9 bases fitting TRBD1. V trimming: 4 bases; J trimming: 8 bases; junction bases outside the gene matches: 8. The CDR3 is 14 residues long. Germline-derived CDR1 and CDR2 are LNHDA and SQIVND (reference sequence). CDR3 residues: CASSTGQGVQGYTF. The DNA of the CDR3 is TGTGCCAGTAGTACGGGACAGGGAGTCCAAGGCTACACCTTC.

The genes are TRBV12-3 or TRBV12-4 and TRBJ1-1; D not resolved. The V and J ends lost 6 bases and 4 bases respectively, with 12 bases between them. The CDR3 covers 13 residues. The CDR3 here is CASRMSAGTEAFF. The CDR3 DNA reads as TGTGCCAGCAGGATGTCGGCAGGCACTGAAGCTTTCTTT.

This chain joins TRBV5-5 and TRBJ2-7; the match to TRBD1 covers 9 bases. Germline V gene sequence: CDR1 SGHKS, CDR2 YYEKEE (reference sequence). The V and J ends lost 3 bases and 0 bases, in that order; junction bases with no gene match: 4. The CDR3 is made up of 15 amino acids. The CDR3 region has the DNA TGTGCCAGCAGCTCCGGGACAGGGCTCTCCTACGAGCAGTACTTC. It codes for CASSSGTGLSYEQYF.

This clone was observed once. The V gene is TRBV7-9, the J gene TRBJ1-3, with D perhaps matching TRBD1 (6 bases). CDR1 is SEHNR and CDR2 is FQNEAQ in the germline V gene (reference sequence). The CDR3 spans 17 residues. V lost 5 bases and J 0 bases, leaving 17 bases between the germline ends. The CDR3 spells CASSTRKDSLSGNTIYF. DNA for the CDR3: TGTGCCAGCAGCACCCGAAAGGACAGCCTCTCTGGAAACACCATATATTTT.

The J gene is TRBJ1-1, the V gene TRBV5-1; D is possibly TRBD1 (5 bases). Per germline, CDR1 SGHRS and CDR2 YFSETQ. Trimming cost V 0 bases and J 3 bases, with 9 bases left between them. This CDR3 spans 14 amino acids. The CDR3 protein is CASSLEGPDTEAFF. The DNA for the CDR3 is TGCGCCAGCAGCTTGGAGGGGCCGGACACTGAAGCTTTCTTT.

In its sample, this clone was seen once. The chain has TRBV19 and TRBJ1-1; D uncertain. The germline V gene encodes CDR1 LNHDA and CDR2 SQIVND (reference sequence). The CDR3 length is 15 residues. V dropped 6 bases and J dropped 8 bases, with 22 bases sitting between them. CDR3 residues: CASSNRGRGIGEAFF. CDR3 coding DNA: TGTGCCAGTAGCAACCGTGGTAGAGGGATTGGCGAAGCTTTCTTT.

This clone was seen a few times. The chain carries TRBV6-2 or TRBV6-3 and TRBJ2-1, with a weak D call TRBD2 (5 bases). V lost 6 bases, J lost 3 bases, and 6 bases lay in between. This CDR3 is 12 amino acids long. CDR1 MNHEY and CDR2 SVGEGT come from the germline V gene. The CDR3 region is CASSTSYNEQFF. CDR3 coding DNA: TGTGCCAGCAGCACTAGCTACAATGAGCAGTTCTTC.

The chain links TRBV19 to TRBJ1-1; 9 nucleotides agree with TRBD1. Germline CDR1 is LNHDA and CDR2 is SQIVND (reference sequence). CDR3 length: 17 amino acids. The V and J ends lost 7 bases and 5 bases, in that order; junction bases with no gene match: 17. CDR3 sequence reads: CASIKASGQGRGTEAFF. CDR3 DNA: TGTGCCAGTATTAAAGCTTCGGGACAGGGAAGAGGGACTGAAGCTTTCTTT.

The chain has TRBV23-1 and TRBJ1-3, with D uncertain. TRBV23-1 is recorded as an ORF, its role being uncertain. The CDR3 has 18 residues. The germline V and J ends were trimmed by 3 bases and 0 bases, with 18 bases remaining between them. In nucleotides, the CDR3 is TGCGCCAGCAGTCACTTTGACGGGATTCTCGTCTCTGGAAACACCATATATTTT. Protein sequence: CASSHFDGILVSGNTIYF.

V gene TRBV6-6 combines with J gene TRBJ1-5, with 8 bases identical to TRBD1. Germline trimming cut 4 bases from V and 0 bases from J; bases unmatched to any gene: 2. This CDR3 is built from 15 residues. Germline V lookup: CDR1 MNHNY, CDR2 SVGAGI (reference sequence). The CDR3 nucleotides read TGTGCCAGCAGTTCGACAGGGGTTAGCAATCAGCCCCAGCATTTT. Amino acids: CASSSTGVSNQPQHF.

This clone was observed once. The V gene is TRBV5-5, the J gene TRBJ2-7, with D unresolved. Germline CDR1 is SGHKS and CDR2 is YYEKEE (reference sequence). Trimming pared 0 bases from V and 3 bases from J, leaving 7 bases between. The CDR3 totals 13 residues. The CDR3 DNA follows: TGTGCCAGCAGCTTGGCGAGCCACTACGAGCAGTACTTC. Amino acid sequence: CASSLASHYEQYF.

The chain carries TRBV27 and TRBJ1-3, with TRBD1 as a possible D gene (5 bases). V was shortened by 3 bases and J by 5 bases, with 14 bases between the two germline ends. The CDR3 totals 15 residues. Germline loops: CDR1 MNHEY, CDR2 SMNVEV (reference sequence). CDR3 sequence: CASSFGEGLRNTIYF. The CDR3 nucleotides read TGTGCCAGCAGTTTCGGGGAGGGGTTGCGAAACACCATATATTTT.

V gene TRBV29-1 combines with J gene TRBJ2-5, with D uncertain. The CDR3 is 11 residues long. Per the germline V gene, CDR1 is SQVTM and CDR2 is ANQGSEA. V gave up 4 bases and J gave up 5 bases, with 8 bases separating them. DNA of the CDR3: TGCAGCGTTGGTCTCGGGGAGACCCAGTACTTC. It specifies CSVGLGETQYF.